Below, one T cell receptor (beta chain) is given with its context. Its antigen is unknown. The entry originates in a study of beta chain features in type 1 diabetes. Study-level findings and limits: All four CD4+ subsets from Type 1 diabetes patients carried moderately but significantly shorter TCRB CDR3s.

The V end was cut by 3 bases, the J end by 3 bases, with 11 bases between. Per germline, CDR1 LGHNA and CDR2 YSLEER. CDR3 length: 14 amino acids. The sequenced template was cDNA made from the entire isolated RNA. Sequencing of naive, central memory and regulatory T cell samples gave an average of roughly 3.4 million reads. Here immunoSEQ multiplex PCR was the method, and the copy in TCRdb shows in-frame clones only, minus some. The sample consists of 600,000 to 700,000 clones, around 11% of them appearing once. The chain combines TRBV4-3 with TRBJ1-1; weak D call: TRBD1 (6 bases). The sequencing input was naive CD4+ T cells from blood. The clonotype comes from a man aged 25-45 years with type 1 diabetes. Here the CDR3 reads CASSQLQGDTEAFF. Written as DNA, the CDR3 is TGCGCCAGCAGCCAGCTACAGGGTGACACTGAAGCTTTCTTT.